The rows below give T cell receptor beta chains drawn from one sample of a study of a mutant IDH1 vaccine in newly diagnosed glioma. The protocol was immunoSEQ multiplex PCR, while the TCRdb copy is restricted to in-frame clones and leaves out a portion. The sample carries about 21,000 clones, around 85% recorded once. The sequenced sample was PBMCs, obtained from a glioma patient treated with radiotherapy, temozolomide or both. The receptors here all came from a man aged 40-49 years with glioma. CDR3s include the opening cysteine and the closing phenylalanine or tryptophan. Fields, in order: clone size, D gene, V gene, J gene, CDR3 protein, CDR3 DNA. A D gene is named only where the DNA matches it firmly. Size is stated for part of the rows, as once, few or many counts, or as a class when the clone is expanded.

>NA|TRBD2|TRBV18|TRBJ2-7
CASSYRDAGIGLAGDVGQYF
TGTGCCAGCTCATACAGAGACGCGGGGATCGGACTAGCGGGAGATGTCGGGCAGTACTTC
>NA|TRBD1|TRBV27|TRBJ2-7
CASSLYGTGDPDGSEQYF
TGTGCCAGCAGTTTATACGGGACAGGGGACCCGGATGGGAGCGAGCAGTACTTC
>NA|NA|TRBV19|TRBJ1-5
CASQPSGVQPQHF
TGTGCCAGTCAGCCATCTGGGGTTCAGCCCCAGCATTTT
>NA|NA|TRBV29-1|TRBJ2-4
CSAWTPSENIQYF
TGCAGCGCCTGGACCCCCTCGGAAAACATTCAGTACTTC
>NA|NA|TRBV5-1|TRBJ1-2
CASASGADNYGYTF
TGCGCCAGCGCTTCAGGGGCGGATAACTATGGCTACACCTTC
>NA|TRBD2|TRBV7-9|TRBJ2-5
CASSLALADKETQYF
TGTGCCAGCAGCTTGGCCCTAGCGGATAAAGAGACCCAGTACTTC
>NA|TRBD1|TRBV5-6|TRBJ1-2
CASSLGQGSGYTF
TGTGCCAGCAGCTTGGGACAGGGGAGTGGCTACACCTTC
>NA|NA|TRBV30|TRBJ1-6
CAWSVVTNSPLHF
TGTGCCTGGAGTGTAGTCACAAATTCACCCCTCCACTTT
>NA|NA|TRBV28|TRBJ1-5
CASSLGGVGNQPQHF
TGTGCCAGCAGTTTGGGAGGAGTCGGCAATCAGCCCCAGCATTTT
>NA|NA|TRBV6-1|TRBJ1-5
CASSGGYYSNQPQHF
TGTGCCAGCAGTGGGGGTTACTATAGCAATCAGCCCCAGCATTTT
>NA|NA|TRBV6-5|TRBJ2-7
CASSYLGTATYEQYF
TGTGCCAGCAGTTACTTGGGGACGGCGACCTACGAGCAGTACTTC
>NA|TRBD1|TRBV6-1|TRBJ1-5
CASSGQGGYGNQPQHF
TGTGCCAGCAGTGGTCAGGGGGGGTACGGCAATCAGCCCCAGCATTTT
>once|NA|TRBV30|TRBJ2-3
CAWGQGGTSTDTQYF
TGTGCCTGGGGTCAGGGGGGAACTAGCACAGATACGCAGTATTTT
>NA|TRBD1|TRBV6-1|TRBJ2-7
CASSVPGQSVNEQYF
TGTGCCAGCAGTGTACCGGGACAGTCTGTCAACGAGCAGTACTTC
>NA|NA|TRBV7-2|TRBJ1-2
CASSSRTDYGYTF
TGTGCCAGCAGCTCAAGGACAGATTATGGCTACACCTTC
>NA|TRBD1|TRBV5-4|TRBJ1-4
CASSKGQGNEKLFF
TGTGCCAGCAGCAAGGGACAGGGGAATGAAAAACTGTTTTTT
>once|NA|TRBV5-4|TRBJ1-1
CASSFSIGNTEAFF
TGTGCCAGCAGCTTTTCGATAGGGAACACTGAAGCTTTCTTT
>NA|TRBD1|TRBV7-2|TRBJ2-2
CASSQHPDRGTGELFF
TGTGCCAGCAGCCAGCACCCGGACAGGGGCACCGGGGAGCTGTTTTTT
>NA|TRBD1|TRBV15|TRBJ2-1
CATSRYGQGIFGLDNEQFF
TGTGCCACCAGCAGGTATGGACAGGGGATCTTCGGTTTAGACAATGAGCAGTTCTTC
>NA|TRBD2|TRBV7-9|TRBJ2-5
CASSLRDYYEETQYF
TGTGCCAGCAGCTTAAGGGACTACTATGAGGAGACCCAGTACTTC
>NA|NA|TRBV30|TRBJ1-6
CAWSAYRRGRSPLHF
TGTGCCTGGAGTGCATACAGAAGGGGAAGGTCACCCCTCCACTTT
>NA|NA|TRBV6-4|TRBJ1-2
CASSDRSGLQGASDGYTF
TGTGCCAGCAGTGACAGGTCAGGGCTCCAAGGTGCTTCCGATGGCTACACCTTC
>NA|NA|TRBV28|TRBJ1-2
CASSPYLDTYGYTF
TGTGCCAGCAGCCCGTATTTGGACACATATGGCTACACCTTC
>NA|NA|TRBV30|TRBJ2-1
CAWSPRQGEQFF
TGTGCCTGGAGTCCAAGGCAGGGCGAGCAGTTCTTC
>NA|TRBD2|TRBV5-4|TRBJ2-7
CASSATSGREQYF
TGTGCCAGCAGCGCTACTAGCGGGAGGGAGCAGTACTTC
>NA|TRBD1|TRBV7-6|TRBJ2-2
CASSPGQGAPLGGELFF
TGTGCCAGCAGCCCAGGACAGGGGGCCCCCCTGGGCGGGGAGCTGTTTTTT
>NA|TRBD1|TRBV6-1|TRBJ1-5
CASSEAPGQGNQPQHF
TGTGCCAGCAGTGAAGCGCCGGGACAGGGGAATCAGCCCCAGCATTTT
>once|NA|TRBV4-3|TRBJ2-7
CASSQDSAGWPYEQYF
TGCGCCAGCAGCCAAGATAGCGCAGGATGGCCCTACGAGCAGTACTTC
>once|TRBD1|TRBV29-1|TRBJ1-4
CSAGTGGSANEKLFF
TGCAGCGCCGGGACAGGGGGTAGCGCTAATGAAAAACTGTTTTTT
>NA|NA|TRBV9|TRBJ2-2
CASALNTGELFF
TGTGCCAGCGCACTCAACACCGGGGAGCTGTTTTTT
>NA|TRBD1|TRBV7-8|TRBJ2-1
CASNTPGTGGLNEQFF
TGTGCCAGCAACACCCCCGGGACAGGGGGCCTAAATGAGCAGTTCTTC
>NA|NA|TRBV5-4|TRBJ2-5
CASSLGRARGQETQYF
TGTGCCAGCAGCTTAGGTAGGGCGAGGGGCCAAGAGACCCAGTACTTC
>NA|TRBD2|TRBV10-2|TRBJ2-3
CASSELAGFGDTQYF
TGCGCCAGCAGTGAGTTAGCGGGGTTCGGAGATACGCAGTATTTT
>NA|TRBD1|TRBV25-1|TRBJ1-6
CASSEFSTGAVTPLHF
TGTGCCAGCAGTGAATTTAGTACAGGGGCTGTTACACCCCTCCACTTT
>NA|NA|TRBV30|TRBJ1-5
CAWGRTGNQPQHF
TGTGCCTGGGGACGGACAGGCAATCAGCCCCAGCATTTT
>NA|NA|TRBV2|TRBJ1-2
CASKGRVRSYGYTF
TGTGCCAGCAAGGGTAGGGTCCGGAGCTATGGCTACACCTTC
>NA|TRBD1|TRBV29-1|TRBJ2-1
CSALGQENWNEQFF
TGCAGCGCCCTTGGACAGGAGAATTGGAATGAGCAGTTCTTC
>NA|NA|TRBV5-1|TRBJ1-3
CASSLWAASSGNTIYF
TGCGCCAGCAGCTTGTGGGCAGCCAGCTCTGGAAACACCATATATTTT
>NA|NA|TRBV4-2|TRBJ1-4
CASSPQRGLGEKLFF
TGTGCCAGCAGCCCCCAGCGAGGGTTGGGTGAAAAACTGTTTTTT
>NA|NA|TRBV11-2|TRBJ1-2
CASSLERGLNYGYTF
TGTGCCAGCAGCTTAGAACGAGGACTTAACTATGGCTACACCTTC
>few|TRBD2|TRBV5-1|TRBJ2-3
CASSLTSGSPDTQYF
TGCGCCAGCAGCTTGACTAGCGGGAGCCCAGATACGCAGTATTTT
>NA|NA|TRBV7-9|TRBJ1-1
CASSLLSGLNTEAFF
TGTGCCAGCAGCTTATTATCAGGACTGAACACTGAAGCTTTCTTT
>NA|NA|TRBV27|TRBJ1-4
CASSSTRQAGEKLFF
TGTGCCAGCAGTTCCACGAGACAGGCCGGCGAAAAACTGTTTTTT
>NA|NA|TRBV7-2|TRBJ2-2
CASRPRGDMNTGELFF
TGTGCCAGCAGGCCTAGGGGGGACATGAACACCGGGGAGCTGTTTTTT
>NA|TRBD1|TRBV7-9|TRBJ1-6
CASSLGTGGRSPLHF
TGTGCCAGCAGTCTCGGGACAGGGGGCAGATCACCCCTCCACTTT